Below, 4 T cell receptor beta chains from the same sample are listed, as sequenced in a study of metastatic and nonmetastatic thyroid tumors. Treatment of any kind had been given to no patient before thyroid surgery. TCRdb reprocessed the PCR reads using MiXCR. This sample carries roughly 15,000 clones, about 21% of them seen once, and the ten largest clones take about 13%. Input material: blood. The receptors here all came from a female donor with papillary thyroid cancer or a benign thyroid nodule (not recorded which). Some clones in this sample may be carry-over from other donors' samples.

This clone was picked up many times. The rearrangement uses TRBV6-1 and TRBJ1-4; no clear D. V was clipped by 8 bases and J by 4 bases, with 11 bases between them. The CDR3 consists of 13 residues. The germline V gene has CDR1 MNHNS and CDR2 SASEGT. The CDR3 loop is CASLSTVNEKLFF. DNA for the CDR3: TGTGCCAGCCTTTCCACAGTTAATGAAAAACTGTTTTTT.

This sequence joins TRBV6-5 and TRBJ1-1, with D unresolved. The CDR3 spans 12 residues. V was clipped by 3 bases and J by 4 bases, with 6 bases between them. Germline V lookup: CDR1 MNHEY, CDR2 SVGAGI. As DNA, the CDR3 is TGTGCCAGCAGTTATGAAGGCACTGAAGCTTTCTTT. Its protein is CASSYEGTEAFF.

This clone was found many times. The gene calls are TRBV2 and TRBJ1-3, with 7 bases matching TRBD1. This CDR3 contains 17 residues. CDR1 and CDR2 from the germline V gene are SNHLY and FYNNEI. The V gene end was trimmed by 6 bases and the J gene end by 0 bases; junction bases not matched to a gene: 11. CDR3 sequence (DNA): TGTGCCAGCAGCTCTAGACAGGGACTTTTCTCTGGAAACACCATATATTTT. It specifies CASSSRQGLFSGNTIYF. Together with reference TRBV2 and TRBJ1-3, the CDR3 gives the full variable domain: EPEVTQTPSHQVTQMGQEVILRCVPISNHLYFYWYRQILGQKVEFLVSFYNNEISEKSEIFDDQFSVERPDGSNFTLKIRSTKLEDSAMYFCASSSRQGLFSGNTIYFGEGSWLTVV.

This clone was recorded at least ten times. The J gene is TRBJ2-5, the V gene TRBV2; D is unresolved. The V end was cut by 7 bases, the J end by 5 bases, with 11 bases between. Germline CDR1 reads SNHLY; CDR2 reads FYNNEI. The CDR3 is 12 residues long. In DNA, the CDR3 is TGTGCCAGCATCCGGGTCGGGGAGACCCAGTACTTC. Amino acid sequence: CASIRVGETQYF.